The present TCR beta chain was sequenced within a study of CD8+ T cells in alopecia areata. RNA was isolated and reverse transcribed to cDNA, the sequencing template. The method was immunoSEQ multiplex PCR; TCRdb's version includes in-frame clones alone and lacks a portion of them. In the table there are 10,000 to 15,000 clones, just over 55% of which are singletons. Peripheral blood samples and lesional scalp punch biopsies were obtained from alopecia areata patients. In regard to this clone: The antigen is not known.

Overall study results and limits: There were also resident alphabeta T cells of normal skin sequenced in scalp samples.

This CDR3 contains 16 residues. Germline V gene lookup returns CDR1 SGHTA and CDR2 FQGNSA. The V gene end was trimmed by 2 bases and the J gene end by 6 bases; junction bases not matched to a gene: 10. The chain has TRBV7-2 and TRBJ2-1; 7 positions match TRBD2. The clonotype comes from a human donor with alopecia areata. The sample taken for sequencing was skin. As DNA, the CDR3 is TGTGCCAGCAGCTTATTTCCCCGCGGGAGTCGCAATGAGCAGTTCTTC. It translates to CASSLFPRGSRNEQFF.